Below, one TCR beta chain is given with its context. Its antigen is currently unknown. The source of the sample is a study of T cell repertoires in ileal Crohn's disease. TCRdb's table, derived via immunoSEQ multiplex PCR, lists solely in-frame clones and lacks some. The sample shows over 8,500 clones, 55% to 80% of them seen only once. Time point in this sample: neoterminal ileum biopsy at postoperative endoscopy, about 6 months after surgery. Study-level results: High-frequency clones were more common in sorted CD8 than CD4 cells.

Deletions cut 3 bases from V and 4 bases from J, with 17 bases between. Per the germline V gene, CDR1 is SGDLS and CDR2 is YYNGEE. The CDR3 sequence is 16 residues long. What was sequenced was ileal tissue. The source is an adult with Crohn's disease. The chain links TRBV9 to TRBJ1-5; maybe TRBD1 (5 bases). CDR3 protein: CASSAGRGRLNQPQHF. DNA of the CDR3: TGTGCCAGCAGCGCCGGGAGGGGACGCCTAAATCAGCCCCAGCATTTT.